One T cell receptor (beta chain) is described in this entry. The data belong to a study of blood T cell repertoires in COVID-19. On the study more broadly: Specimens from acute and convalescent COVID-19 originated in the United States, Italy and Spain. Nucleic acid was either cDNA or gDNA, and it came from T cells, B-cell-depleted T cells, or PBMCs.

Per the study methods: Amplification of reference gene primers was used by the study to estimate nucleated cell counts. Assay used: immunoSEQ multiplex PCR; TCRdb lists only in-frame clones, some missing. V, J and clone size were drawn from that table, and D and trimming were deduced from the DNA. The sample consists of some 200,000 clones, roughly 84% of them appearing once. The germline CDR1 and CDR2 sequences are SGHTA and FQGNSA. This CDR3 has 14 amino acids. Deletions cut 1 base from V and 8 bases from J, with 14 bases between. This TCR was recovered from a woman aged 35 to 49 who had recovered from COVID-19. Sequencing used peripheral blood. The chain is built from TRBV7-2 and TRBJ1-2; D uncertain. CDR3 coding DNA: TGTGCCAGCAGCTTAGTCAGGTCGTCTCGGGGCTACACCTTC. Amino acids: CASSLVRSSRGYTF.